The 5 T cell receptor beta chains presented below share a single source sample, sequenced in a study of cytomegalovirus exposure and HLA in healthy donors. The PCR contained 60 Vbeta and 13 Jbeta primers. TCRdb's table, derived via immunoSEQ multiplex PCR, lists solely in-frame clones and lacks some. The sample has about 160,000 clones; 75% to 80% are singletons. The material sequenced was PBMCs. These TCRs come from a woman between 50 and 59 years old in good health and CMV-seropositive.

This sequence joins TRBV6-6 and TRBJ1-1, with D maybe TRBD1 (5 bases). The V and J ends lost 2 bases and 4 bases respectively, with 8 bases between them. Germline V CDR1 and CDR2: MNHNY, SVGAGI (reference sequence). The CDR3 contains 13 residues. CDR3 nucleotide sequence: TGTGCCAGCAGTTACCGACAGTCCACTGAAGCTTTCTTT. Translation: CASSYRQSTEAFF.

The chain couples TRBV5-1 to TRBJ2-3, with a weak D call TRBD2 (5 bases). Trimming left V 0 bases short and J 2 bases short, with 13 bases between. Germline assignment: CDR1 SGHRS and CDR2 YFSETQ. This CDR3 is built from 16 residues. The CDR3 bases are TGCGCCAGCAGCTTGGAATGGAGGAGGTTCACAGATACGCAGTATTTT. Its protein is CASSLEWRRFTDTQYF.

This clone appeared a single time. The chain combines TRBV5-4 with TRBJ2-2; TRBD2 might be the D (6 bases). The CDR3 sequence is 12 residues long. Germline V gene lookup returns CDR1 SGHNT and CDR2 YYREEE (reference sequence). Between the trimmed V and J ends, which lost 9 bases and 6 bases, there was a span of 12 bases. CDR3 DNA sequence: TGTGCCATCCCGGGAGCCCCCGGGGAGCTGTTTTTT. Protein: CAIPGAPGELFF.

The V and J genes are TRBV7-9 and TRBJ1-5; TRBD1 agrees at 7 bases. The CDR3 contains 15 residues. Germline CDR1 SEHNR, CDR2 FQNEAQ (reference sequence). J lost 3 bases, V lost 4 bases, and 6 bases had no gene match. In DNA form, the CDR3 reads TGTGCCAGCAGCTCTCAGGGGGGAGTCAATCAGCCCCAGCATTTT. Its protein is CASSSQGGVNQPQHF.

The chain is built from TRBV7-2 and TRBJ2-5; TRBD1 is a possible D gene (6 bases). Germline values: CDR1 SGHTA, CDR2 FQGNSA. CDR3 length: 15 residues. The ends were cut back, 6 bases at V and 5 bases at J, with 19 bases in the middle. DNA of the CDR3: TGTGCCAGCAGAACAGGTCCAGGGGAAACGGAGACCCAGTACTTC. Encoded protein: CASRTGPGETETQYF.